Listed below are T cell receptor beta chains from one sample, sequenced in a study of regulatory T cells in long-lasting Graves disease. TCRdb reprocessed the multiplex PCR reads with MiXCR, giving one entry per CDR3 protein. The sample includes around 330,000 distinct CDR3 sequences, roughly 18% of them seen just once. The sequences come from peripheral blood mononuclear cells (PBMCs), collected at new diagnosis, from a patient treated with antithyroid drugs. The source of these receptors is a female donor with Graves disease. Both conserved end residues are part of each CDR3. The D gene is left open where the match is weak. Expanded clones get a size class; other rows say once, few or many, or leave the size out.

V gene: TRBV13; CDR3 length: 15; D gene: TRBD2; J gene: TRBJ2-2; clone size: few; CDR3 DNA: TGTGCCAGCAGCTCGGGACTAGTTGCAGGCGGGGAGCTGTTTTTT; CDR3 protein: CASSSGLVAGGELFF
V gene: TRBV19; CDR3 length: 13; D gene: NA; J gene: TRBJ2-7; clone size: many; CDR3 DNA: TGTGCCAGTAGTATCGAACTGTTCTACGAGCAGTACTTC; CDR3 protein: CASSIELFYEQYF
V gene: TRBV30; CDR3 length: 12; D gene: TRBD1; J gene: TRBJ1-5; clone size: many; CDR3 DNA: TGTGCCTGGAGCGGACAGGATCAGCCCCAGCATTTT; CDR3 protein: CAWSGQDQPQHF
V gene: TRBV10-1; CDR3 length: 15; D gene: NA; J gene: TRBJ2-2; clone size: NA; CDR3 DNA: TGCGCCAGCAGTGAGGGCGGACCGAACACCGGGGAGCTGTTTTTT; CDR3 protein: CASSEGGPNTGELFF
V gene: TRBV7-9; CDR3 length: 15; D gene: NA; J gene: TRBJ1-4; clone size: NA; CDR3 DNA: TGTGCCAGCAGCCCAGCGGTGACAGATAATGAAAAACTGTTTTTT; CDR3 protein: CASSPAVTDNEKLFF
V gene: TRBV12-3/TRBV12-4; CDR3 length: 15; D gene: TRBD2; J gene: TRBJ2-1; clone size: many; CDR3 DNA: TGTGCCAGCAGGGCAAGCGGGAGCTCCTACAATGAGCAGTTCTTC; CDR3 protein: CASRASGSSYNEQFF
V gene: TRBV2; CDR3 length: 13; D gene: NA; J gene: TRBJ1-4; clone size: many; CDR3 DNA: TGTGCCAGCAGTGGGGGGGCGGGGGAAAAACTGTTTTTT; CDR3 protein: CASSGGAGEKLFF
V gene: TRBV29-1; CDR3 length: 13; D gene: NA; J gene: TRBJ1-6; clone size: many; CDR3 DNA: TGCAGCGTTGGCGGGGTCAATAATTCACCCCTCCACTTT; CDR3 protein: CSVGGVNNSPLHF
V gene: TRBV24-1; CDR3 length: 16; D gene: NA; J gene: TRBJ2-3; clone size: few; CDR3 DNA: TGTGCCACCAGTGATACAGGGGGCGGGGGGGCGGATACGCAGTATTTT; CDR3 protein: CATSDTGGGGADTQYF
V gene: TRBV19; CDR3 length: 15; D gene: NA; J gene: TRBJ1-1; clone size: NA; CDR3 DNA: TGTGCCAGTATCCTGGACCGGTCGCGGGGCACTGAAGCTTTCTTT; CDR3 protein: CASILDRSRGTEAFF
V gene: TRBV12-5; CDR3 length: 15; D gene: NA; J gene: TRBJ1-1; clone size: many; CDR3 DNA: TGTGCTAGTGGTTTGTTAGGGTCCTCGTACACTGAAGCTTTCTTT; CDR3 protein: CASGLLGSSYTEAFF
V gene: TRBV12-3/TRBV12-4; CDR3 length: 12; D gene: NA; J gene: TRBJ1-2; clone size: many; CDR3 DNA: TGTGCCAGCAGTTTGAACGGATATGGCTACACCTTC; CDR3 protein: CASSLNGYGYTF
V gene: TRBV12-3/TRBV12-4; CDR3 length: 14; D gene: NA; J gene: TRBJ1-5; clone size: many; CDR3 DNA: TGTGCCAGCAGTTTCGGGTATGGAGGTCAGCCCCAGCATTTT; CDR3 protein: CASSFGYGGQPQHF
V gene: TRBV6-1; CDR3 length: 13; D gene: TRBD1; J gene: TRBJ2-7; clone size: NA; CDR3 DNA: TGTGCCAGCAGCCGACAGGGAACTAGTCGGCAGTACTTC; CDR3 protein: CASSRQGTSRQYF
V gene: TRBV20-1; CDR3 length: 14; D gene: TRBD1; J gene: TRBJ2-5; clone size: many; CDR3 DNA: TGCAGTGCTCCGAAACAGGGGGTACGGGAGACCCAGTACTTC; CDR3 protein: CSAPKQGVRETQYF
V gene: TRBV11-2; CDR3 length: 12; D gene: NA; J gene: TRBJ2-3; clone size: many; CDR3 DNA: TGTGCCAGCAGCCCTGGGGCAGATACGCAGTATTTT; CDR3 protein: CASSPGADTQYF
V gene: TRBV12-3/TRBV12-4; CDR3 length: 14; D gene: NA; J gene: TRBJ1-4; clone size: many; CDR3 DNA: TGTGCCAGCAGTTTAACAGGGACTAATGAAAAACTGTTTTTT; CDR3 protein: CASSLTGTNEKLFF
V gene: TRBV6-1; CDR3 length: 16; D gene: NA; J gene: TRBJ1-1; clone size: many; CDR3 DNA: TGTGCCAGCAGCTATGCTTCAGGGGCGTTGAACACTGAAGCTTTCTTT; CDR3 protein: CASSYASGALNTEAFF
V gene: TRBV30; CDR3 length: 15; D gene: NA; J gene: TRBJ2-7; clone size: many; CDR3 DNA: TGTGCCTGGAGTGTAAGATTCCCGGGGGCGAGCGAGCAGTACTTC; CDR3 protein: CAWSVRFPGASEQYF